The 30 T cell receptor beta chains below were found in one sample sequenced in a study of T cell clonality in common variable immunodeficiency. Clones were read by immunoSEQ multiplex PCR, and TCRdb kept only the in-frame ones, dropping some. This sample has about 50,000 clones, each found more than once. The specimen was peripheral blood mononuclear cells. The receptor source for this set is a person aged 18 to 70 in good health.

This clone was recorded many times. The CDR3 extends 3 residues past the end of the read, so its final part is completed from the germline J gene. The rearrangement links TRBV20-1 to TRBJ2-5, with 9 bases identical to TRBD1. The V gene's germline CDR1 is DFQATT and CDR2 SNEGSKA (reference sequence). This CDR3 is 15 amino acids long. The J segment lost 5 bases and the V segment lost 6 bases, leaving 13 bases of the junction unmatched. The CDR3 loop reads CSAADRGRRVETQYF. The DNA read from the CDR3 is TGCAGTGCCGCCGACAGGGGGAGAAGGGTCGAGACC.

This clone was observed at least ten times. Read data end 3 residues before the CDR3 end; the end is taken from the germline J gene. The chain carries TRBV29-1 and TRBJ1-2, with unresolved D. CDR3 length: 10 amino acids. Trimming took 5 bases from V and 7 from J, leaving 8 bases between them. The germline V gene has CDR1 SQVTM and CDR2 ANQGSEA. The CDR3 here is CSVMTLGYTF. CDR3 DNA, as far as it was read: TGCAGCGTTATGACACTTGGC. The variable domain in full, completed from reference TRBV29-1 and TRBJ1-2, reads SAVISQKPSRDICQRGTSLTIQCQVDSQVTMMFWYRQQPGQSLTLIATANQGSEATYESGFVIDKFPISRPNLTFSTLTVSNMSPEDSSIYLCSVMTLGYTFGSGTRLTVV.

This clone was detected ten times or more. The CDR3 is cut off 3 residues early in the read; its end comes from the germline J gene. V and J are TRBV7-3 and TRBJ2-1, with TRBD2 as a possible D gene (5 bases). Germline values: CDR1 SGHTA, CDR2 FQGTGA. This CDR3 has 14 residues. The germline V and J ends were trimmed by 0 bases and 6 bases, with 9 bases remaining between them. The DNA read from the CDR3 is TGTGCCAGCAGCTTAACGAGGGTCGCCAATGAG. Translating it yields CASSLTRVANE. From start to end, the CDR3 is CASSLTRVANEQFF.

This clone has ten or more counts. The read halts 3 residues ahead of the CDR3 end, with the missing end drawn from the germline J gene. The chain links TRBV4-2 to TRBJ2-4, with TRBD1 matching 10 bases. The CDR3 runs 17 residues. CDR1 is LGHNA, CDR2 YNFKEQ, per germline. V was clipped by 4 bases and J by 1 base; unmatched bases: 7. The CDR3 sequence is CASSPDRGREAKNIQYF. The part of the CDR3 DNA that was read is TGTGCCAGCAGCCCCGACAGGGGGCGTGAGGCCAAAAACATT.

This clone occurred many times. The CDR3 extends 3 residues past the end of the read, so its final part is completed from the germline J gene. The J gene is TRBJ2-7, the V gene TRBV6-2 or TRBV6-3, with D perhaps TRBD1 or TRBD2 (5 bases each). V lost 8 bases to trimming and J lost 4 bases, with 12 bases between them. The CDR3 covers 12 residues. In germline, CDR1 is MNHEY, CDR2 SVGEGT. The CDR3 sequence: CASPQGEYEQYF. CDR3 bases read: TGTGCCAGCCCCCAAGGGGAGTACGAG.

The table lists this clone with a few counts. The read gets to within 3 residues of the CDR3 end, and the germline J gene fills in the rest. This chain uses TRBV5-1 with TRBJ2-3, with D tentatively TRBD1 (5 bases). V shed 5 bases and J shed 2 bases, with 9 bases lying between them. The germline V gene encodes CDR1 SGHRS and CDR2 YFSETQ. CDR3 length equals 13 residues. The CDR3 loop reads CASSVRATDTQYF. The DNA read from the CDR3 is TGCGCCAGCAGTGTCAGGGCCACAGATACG.

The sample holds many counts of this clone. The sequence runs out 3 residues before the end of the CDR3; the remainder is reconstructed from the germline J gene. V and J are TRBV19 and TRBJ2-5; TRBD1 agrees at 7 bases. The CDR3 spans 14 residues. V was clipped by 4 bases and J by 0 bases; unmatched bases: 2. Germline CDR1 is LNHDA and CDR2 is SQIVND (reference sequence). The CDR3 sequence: CASSRGQDQETQYF. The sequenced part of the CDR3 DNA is TGTGCCAGTAGTAGAGGACAGGACCAAGAGACC.

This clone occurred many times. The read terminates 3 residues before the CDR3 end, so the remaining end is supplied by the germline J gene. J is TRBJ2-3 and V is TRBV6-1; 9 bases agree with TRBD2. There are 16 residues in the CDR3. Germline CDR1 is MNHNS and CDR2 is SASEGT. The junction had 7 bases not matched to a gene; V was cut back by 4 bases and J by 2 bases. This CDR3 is CASSALAGAPTDTQYF. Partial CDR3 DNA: TGTGCCAGCAGTGCATTAGCGGGGGCCCCCACAGATACG.

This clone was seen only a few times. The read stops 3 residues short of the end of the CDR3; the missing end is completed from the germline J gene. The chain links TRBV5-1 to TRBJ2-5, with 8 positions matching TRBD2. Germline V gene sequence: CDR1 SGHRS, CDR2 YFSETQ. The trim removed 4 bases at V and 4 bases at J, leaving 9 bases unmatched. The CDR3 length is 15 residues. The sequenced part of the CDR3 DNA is TGCGCCAGCAGCCCCGGGACTAGGTTTGGAGAGACC. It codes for CASSPGTRFGET. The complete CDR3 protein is CASSPGTRFGETQYF.

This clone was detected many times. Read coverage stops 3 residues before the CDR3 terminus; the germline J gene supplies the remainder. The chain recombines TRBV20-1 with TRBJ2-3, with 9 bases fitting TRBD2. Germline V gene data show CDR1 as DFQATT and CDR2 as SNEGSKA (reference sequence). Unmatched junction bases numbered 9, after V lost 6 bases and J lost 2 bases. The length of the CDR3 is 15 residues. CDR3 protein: CSAWLAGAHTDTQYF. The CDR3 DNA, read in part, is TGCAGTGCATGGTTAGCGGGGGCCCACACAGATACG.

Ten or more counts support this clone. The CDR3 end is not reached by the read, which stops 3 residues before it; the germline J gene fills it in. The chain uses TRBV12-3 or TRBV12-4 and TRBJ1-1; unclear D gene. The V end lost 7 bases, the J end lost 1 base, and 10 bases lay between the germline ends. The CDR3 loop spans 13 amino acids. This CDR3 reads CASTKAQNTEAFF. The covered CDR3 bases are TGTGCCAGCACCAAGGCACAGAACACTGAA.

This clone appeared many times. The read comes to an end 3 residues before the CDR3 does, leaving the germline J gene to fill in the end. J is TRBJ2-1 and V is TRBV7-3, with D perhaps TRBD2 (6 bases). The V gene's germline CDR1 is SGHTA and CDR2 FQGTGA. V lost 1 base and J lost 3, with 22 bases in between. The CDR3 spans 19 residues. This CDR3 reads CASSLIAPWASASYNEQFF. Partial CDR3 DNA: TGTGCCAGCAGCTTAATTGCTCCTTGGGCTAGCGCAAGCTACAATGAG.

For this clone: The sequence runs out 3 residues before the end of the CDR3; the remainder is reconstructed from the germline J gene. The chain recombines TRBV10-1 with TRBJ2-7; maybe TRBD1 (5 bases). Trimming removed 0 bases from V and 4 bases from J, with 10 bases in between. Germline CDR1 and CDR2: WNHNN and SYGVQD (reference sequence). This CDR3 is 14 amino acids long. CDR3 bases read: TGCGCCAGCAGTGAGTCTGGCAGGGCTTACGAG. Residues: CASSESGRAYE. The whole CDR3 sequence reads CASSESGRAYEQYF.

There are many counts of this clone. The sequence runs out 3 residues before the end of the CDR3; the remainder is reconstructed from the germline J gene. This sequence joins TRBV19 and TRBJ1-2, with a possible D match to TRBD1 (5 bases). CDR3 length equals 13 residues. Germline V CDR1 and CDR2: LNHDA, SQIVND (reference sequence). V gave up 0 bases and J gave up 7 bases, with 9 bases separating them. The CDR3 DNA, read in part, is TGTGCCAGTAGTATAGAAGGGGAGGCTGGC. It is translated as CASSIEGEAG. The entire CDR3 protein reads CASSIEGEAGYTF.

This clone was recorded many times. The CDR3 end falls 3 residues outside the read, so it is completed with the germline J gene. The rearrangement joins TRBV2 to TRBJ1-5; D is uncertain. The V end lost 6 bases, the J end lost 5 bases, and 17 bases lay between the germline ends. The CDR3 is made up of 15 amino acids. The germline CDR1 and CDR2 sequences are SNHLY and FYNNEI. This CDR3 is CASSATETLYQPQHF. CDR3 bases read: TGTGCCAGCAGCGCTACCGAAACCCTATATCAGCCC.

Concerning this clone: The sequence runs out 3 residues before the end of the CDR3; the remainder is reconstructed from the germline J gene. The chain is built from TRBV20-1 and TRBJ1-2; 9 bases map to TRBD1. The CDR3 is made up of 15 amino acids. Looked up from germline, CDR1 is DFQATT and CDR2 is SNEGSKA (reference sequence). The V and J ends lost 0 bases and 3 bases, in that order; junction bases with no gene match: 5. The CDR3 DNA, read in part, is TGCAGTGCTAGAGAGAGGACAGGGGTTGACTATGGC. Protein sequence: CSARERTGVDYG. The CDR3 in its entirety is CSARERTGVDYGYTF.

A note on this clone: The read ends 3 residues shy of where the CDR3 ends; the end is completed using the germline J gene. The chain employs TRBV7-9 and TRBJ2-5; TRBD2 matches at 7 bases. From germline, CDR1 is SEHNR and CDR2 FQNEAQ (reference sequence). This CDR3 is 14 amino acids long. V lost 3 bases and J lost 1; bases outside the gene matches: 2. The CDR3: CASSFGGSQETQYF. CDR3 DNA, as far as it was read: TGTGCCAGCAGCTTTGGCGGGAGCCAAGAGACC.

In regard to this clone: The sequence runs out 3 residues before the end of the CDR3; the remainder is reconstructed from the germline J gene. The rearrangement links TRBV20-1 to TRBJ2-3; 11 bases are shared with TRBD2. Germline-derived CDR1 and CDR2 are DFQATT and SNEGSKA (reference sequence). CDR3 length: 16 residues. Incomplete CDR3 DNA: TGCAGTGCTAGATCCCCATTAGCGGGGGGGCGGGAGACG. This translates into CSARSPLAGGRET. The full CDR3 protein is CSARSPLAGGRETQYF.

The CDR3 loop is CASSLEGHTYEQYF. The sequenced CDR3 bases are TGCGCCAGCAGCTTGGAGGGACACACCTACGAG. The chain recombines TRBV5-1 with TRBJ2-7, with a weak D call TRBD1 (6 bases). The read ends 3 residues early relative to the CDR3; the germline J gene fills the gap. V was clipped by 0 bases and J by 2 bases, with 9 bases between them. Germline V gives CDR1 SGHRS, CDR2 YFSETQ. There are 14 residues in the CDR3.

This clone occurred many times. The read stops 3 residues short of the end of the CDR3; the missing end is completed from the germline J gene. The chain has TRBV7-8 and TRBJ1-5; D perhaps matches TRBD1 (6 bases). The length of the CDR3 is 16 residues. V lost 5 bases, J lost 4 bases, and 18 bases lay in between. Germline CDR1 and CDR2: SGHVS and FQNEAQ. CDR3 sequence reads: CASSLRDTGRNQPQHF. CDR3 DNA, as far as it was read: TGTGCCAGCAGCCTACGGGACACCGGGCGGAATCAGCCC.

The CDR3 protein is CASTQGKPEAFF. The CDR3 DNA, read in part, is TGTGCCAGCACCCAGGGGAAGCCTGAA. The rearrangement uses TRBV2 and TRBJ1-1, with D perhaps TRBD1 (6 bases). The read terminates 3 residues ahead of where the CDR3 ends, so the germline J gene completes it. Trimming shortened V by 7 bases and J by 6 bases, and 12 bases separated the two germline ends. The CDR3 is 12 residues long. The germline V gene has CDR1 SNHLY and CDR2 FYNNEI.

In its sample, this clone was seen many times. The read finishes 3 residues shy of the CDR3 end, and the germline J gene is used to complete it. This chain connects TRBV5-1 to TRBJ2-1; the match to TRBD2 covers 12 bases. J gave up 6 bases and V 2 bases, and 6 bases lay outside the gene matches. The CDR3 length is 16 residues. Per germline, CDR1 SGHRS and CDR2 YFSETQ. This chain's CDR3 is CASSFMTSGRSNEQFF. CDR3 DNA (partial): TGCGCCAGCAGCTTTATGACTAGCGGGAGATCCAATGAG.

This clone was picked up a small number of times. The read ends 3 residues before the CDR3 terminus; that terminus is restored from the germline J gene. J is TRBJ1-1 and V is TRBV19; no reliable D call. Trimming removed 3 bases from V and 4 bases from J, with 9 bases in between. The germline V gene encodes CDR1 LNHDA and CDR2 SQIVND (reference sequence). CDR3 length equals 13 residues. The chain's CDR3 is CASSIKVTTEAFF. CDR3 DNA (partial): TGTGCCAGTAGTATTAAGGTAACCACTGAA.

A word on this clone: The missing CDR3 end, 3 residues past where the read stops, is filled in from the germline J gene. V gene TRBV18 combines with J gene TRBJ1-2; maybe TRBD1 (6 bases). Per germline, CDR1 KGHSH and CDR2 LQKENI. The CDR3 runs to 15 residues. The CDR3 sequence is CASSPPRGLLDTYTF. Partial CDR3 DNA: TGTGCCAGCTCACCACCGAGGGGGTTATTGGATACC.

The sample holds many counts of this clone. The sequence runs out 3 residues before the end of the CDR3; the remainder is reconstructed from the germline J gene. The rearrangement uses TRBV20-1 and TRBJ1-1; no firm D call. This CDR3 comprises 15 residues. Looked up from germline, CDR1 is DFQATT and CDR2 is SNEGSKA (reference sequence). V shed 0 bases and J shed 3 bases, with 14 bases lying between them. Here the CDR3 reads CSARDLEGWYTEAFF. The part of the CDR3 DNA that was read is TGCAGTGCTAGAGATCTGGAGGGCTGGTACACTGAA.

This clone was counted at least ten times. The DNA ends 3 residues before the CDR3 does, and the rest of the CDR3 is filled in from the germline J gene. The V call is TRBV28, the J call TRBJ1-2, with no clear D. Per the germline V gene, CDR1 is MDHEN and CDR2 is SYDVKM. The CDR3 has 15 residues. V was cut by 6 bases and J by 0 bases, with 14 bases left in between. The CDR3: CASRTPSVSNYGYTF. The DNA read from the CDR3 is TGTGCCAGCAGGACTCCGAGTGTATCTAACTATGGC.

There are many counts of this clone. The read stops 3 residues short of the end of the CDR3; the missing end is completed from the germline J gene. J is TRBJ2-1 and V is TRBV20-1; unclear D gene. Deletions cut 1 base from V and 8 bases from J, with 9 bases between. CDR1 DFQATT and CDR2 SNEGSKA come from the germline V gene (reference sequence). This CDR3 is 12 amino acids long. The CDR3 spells CSARAGVDEQFF. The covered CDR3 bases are TGCAGTGCTAGAGCAGGCGTGGATGAG.

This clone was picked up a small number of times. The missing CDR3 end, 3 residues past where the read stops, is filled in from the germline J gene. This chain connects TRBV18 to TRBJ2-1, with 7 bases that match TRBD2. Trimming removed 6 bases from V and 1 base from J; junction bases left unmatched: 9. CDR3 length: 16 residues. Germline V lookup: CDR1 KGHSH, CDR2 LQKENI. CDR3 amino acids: CASSQEAGASYNEQFF. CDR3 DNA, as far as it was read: TGTGCCAGCTCCCAGGAGGCGGGAGCGTCCTACAATGAG.

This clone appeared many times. Partial CDR3 DNA: TGTGCCAGCTCACCTCCGGGACTAGCGGGAGTCATGGACGAG. It translates to CASSPPGLAGVMDE. The full CDR3 protein reads CASSPPGLAGVMDEQYF. V usage is TRBV18 and J usage is TRBJ2-7; TRBD2 matches 14 bases. The observed sequence ends 3 residues before the CDR3 terminus, with the missing tail filled in from the germline J gene. Trimming removed 3 bases from V and 5 bases from J; junction bases left unmatched: 9. The V gene's germline CDR1 is KGHSH and CDR2 LQKENI. The CDR3 extends over 17 amino acids.

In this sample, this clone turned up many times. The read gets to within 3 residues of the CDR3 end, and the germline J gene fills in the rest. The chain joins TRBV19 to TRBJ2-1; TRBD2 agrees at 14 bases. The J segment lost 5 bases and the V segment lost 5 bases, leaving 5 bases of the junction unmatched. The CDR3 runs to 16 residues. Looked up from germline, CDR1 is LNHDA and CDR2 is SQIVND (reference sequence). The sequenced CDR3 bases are TGTGCCAGTAGTTCGGGGACTAGCGGGAGAAACAATGAG. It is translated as CASSSGTSGRNNE. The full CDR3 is CASSSGTSGRNNEQFF.